The 10 T cell receptor beta chains listed next were all sequenced from one sample in a study of blood T cell repertoires in COVID-19. The assay was immunoSEQ multiplex PCR, and TCRdb's table has in-frame clones only and misses some. The sample has under 120,000 clones, approximately 84% seen once; the top ten hold around 2%. Sequencing was performed on peripheral blood. All receptors derive from a human donor in a cohort sampled during active COVID-19.

V gene TRBV27 combines with J gene TRBJ2-2; 8 bases match TRBD1. Per the germline V gene, CDR1 is MNHEY and CDR2 is SMNVEV (reference sequence). The V segment lost 2 bases and the J segment 1 base; nucleotides outside the gene matches: 3. The CDR3 loop spans 16 amino acids. CDR3 in amino acids: CASSLPGTGNTGELFF. In DNA form, the CDR3 reads TGTGCCAGCAGTTTACCCGGGACAGGGAACACCGGGGAGCTGTTTTTT.

The chain recombines TRBV6-5 with TRBJ2-1; 11 nucleotides agree with TRBD1. This CDR3 is built from 14 residues. Germline loops: CDR1 MNHEY, CDR2 SVGAGI. The junction had 7 bases not matched to a gene; V was cut back by 6 bases and J by 9 bases. DNA for the CDR3: TGTGCCAGCAGCGGGACAGGGGGAATAGGTGAGCAGTTCTTC. Its protein product is CASSGTGGIGEQFF.

The chain recombines TRBV7-6 with TRBJ1-6, with 7 bases fitting TRBD1. CDR1 is SGHVS, CDR2 FNYEAQ, per germline. Trimming at V came to 4 bases and at J to 7 bases, leaving 7 bases not matched to a gene. CDR3 length: 15 residues. CDR3 in amino acids: CASSSTGQLNSPLHF. CDR3 nucleotides: TGTGCCAGCAGCTCCACGGGACAGCTGAATTCACCCCTCCACTTT.

The rearrangement joins TRBV30 to TRBJ2-7; D gene ambiguous. V gave up 1 base and J gave up 2 bases, with 12 bases separating them. Germline-derived CDR1 and CDR2 are GTSNPN and SVGIG (reference sequence). The CDR3 covers 14 residues. The CDR3: CAWSGSSGPYEQYF. The CDR3 nucleotides are TGTGCCTGGAGTGGTTCCTCTGGGCCCTACGAGCAGTACTTC. The whole variable domain, remainder taken from reference TRBV30 and TRBJ2-7, is SQTIHQWPATLVQPVGSPLSLECTVEGTSNPNLYWYRQAAGRGLQLLFYSVGIGQISSEVPQNLSASRPQDRQFILSSKKLLLSDSGFYLCAWSGSSGPYEQYFGPGTRLTVT.

The gene calls are TRBV7-2 and TRBJ1-6; TRBD1 might be the D (5 bases). CDR1 and CDR2 (germline): SGHTA, FQGNSA. The CDR3 is 15 residues long. Trimming cost V 1 base and J 10 bases, with 14 bases left between them. CDR3 loop: CASSLVEGVGSPLHF. Written as DNA, the CDR3 is TGTGCCAGCAGCTTAGTTGAAGGGGTGGGATCACCCCTCCACTTT.

The rearrangement links TRBV7-9 to TRBJ1-2; D is possibly TRBD1 (5 bases). Trimming cost V 5 bases and J 0 bases, with 13 bases left between them. CDR1 SEHNR and CDR2 FQNEAQ come from the germline V gene (reference sequence). The CDR3 extends over 15 amino acids. The CDR3 DNA reads TGTGCCAGCAGCCCGATGACAGAAGCTAACTATGGCTACACCTTC. Protein: CASSPMTEANYGYTF.

About this clone: This sample includes further DNA sequences coding for the same CDR3. The chain links TRBV2 to TRBJ2-7, with a weak D call TRBD2 (6 bases). From germline, CDR1 is SNHLY and CDR2 FYNNEI. The germline V and J ends were trimmed by 2 bases and 3 bases, with 11 bases remaining between them. The CDR3 is made up of 14 amino acids. CDR3 in DNA: TGTGCCAGCAGTGAACTAGCGCTCAACTACGAGCAGTACTTC. Amino acids: CASSELALNYEQYF. The whole variable domain, filled in from reference TRBV2 and TRBJ2-7, reads EPEVTQTPSHQVTQMGQEVILRCVPISNHLYFYWYRQILGQKVEFLVSFYNNEISEKSEIFDDQFSVERPDGSNFTLKIRSTKLEDSAMYFCASSELALNYEQYFGPGTRLTVT.

The chain combines TRBV2 with TRBJ2-5; D may be TRBD2 (5 bases). The CDR3 is 12 residues long. Between the trimmed V and J ends, which lost 6 bases and 5 bases, there was a span of 10 bases. Germline CDR1 SNHLY, CDR2 FYNNEI. The chain's CDR3 is CASSAGRETQYF. CDR3 coding DNA: TGTGCCAGCAGCGCGGGCCGGGAGACCCAGTACTTC.

This chain links TRBV29-1 with TRBJ1-1; D is perhaps TRBD1 (6 bases). The germline CDR1 and CDR2 sequences are SQVTM and ANQGSEA. The CDR3 has 13 amino acids. V was trimmed by 6 bases and J by 3 bases, leaving 14 bases between them. In DNA form, the CDR3 reads TGCAGCGTGGCCCGACAGGCGGACACTGAAGCTTTCTTT. It yields the protein CSVARQADTEAFF.

The rearrangement links TRBV29-1 to TRBJ1-1; a weak D match, TRBD1 (6 bases). The CDR3 spans 11 residues. The V and J ends lost 7 bases and 8 bases respectively, with 14 bases between them. Germline V gene sequence: CDR1 SQVTM, CDR2 ANQGSEA. CDR3 amino acids: CSAFDRLEAFF. CDR3 DNA sequence: TGCAGCGCATTTGACAGGTTAGAAGCTTTCTTT. Looking up the rest from reference TRBV29-1 and TRBJ1-1 gives the full variable domain: SAVISQKPSRDICQRGTSLTIQCQVDSQVTMMFWYRQQPGQSLTLIATANQGSEATYESGFVIDKFPISRPNLTFSTLTVSNMSPEDSSIYLCSAFDRLEAFFGQGTRLTVV.